Listed below are T cell receptor beta chains from one sample, sequenced in a study of T cell responses to AZD1222 COVID-19 vaccine. Profiling relied on immunoSEQ multiplex PCR, and the TCRdb table lists in-frame clones only, not all of them. The sample shows 200,000 or so clones, approximately 91% of them seen only once. Sequencing was performed on peripheral blood, taken on day 0 of AZD1222 vaccination. These receptors were collected from an adult in good health. The CDR3 runs from the conserved cysteine through the conserved F or W. The D gene is left open where the match is weak. Some rows mark clone size as missing; the rest say once, few, many or name a class of expanded clone.

J gene: TRBJ2-7
clone size: .
D gene: TRBD2
V gene: TRBV4-2
CDR3 protein: CASSQVGTGLAGVGDEQYF
CDR3 DNA: TGTGCCAGCAGCCAAGTAGGAACGGGACTAGCGGGGGTGGGAGACGAGCAGTACTTC

J gene: TRBJ2-2
clone size: .
D gene: .
V gene: TRBV27
CDR3 protein: CASRGDSWWRESTGELFF
CDR3 DNA: TGTGCCAGCAGAGGGGACAGTTGGTGGCGGGAGTCCACCGGGGAGCTGTTTTTT

J gene: TRBJ1-4
clone size: once
D gene: .
V gene: TRBV15
CDR3 protein: CATSRDREGWDEKLFF
CDR3 DNA: TGTGCCACCAGCAGAGATAGAGAGGGCTGGGATGAAAAACTGTTTTTT

J gene: TRBJ2-3
clone size: .
D gene: .
V gene: TRBV6-6
CDR3 protein: CASSYPTDTQYF
CDR3 DNA: TGTGCCAGCAGTTACCCCACAGATACGCAGTATTTT

J gene: TRBJ2-1
clone size: few
D gene: TRBD2
V gene: TRBV24-1
CDR3 protein: CATSRAGGSSYNEQFF
CDR3 DNA: TGTGCCACCAGCAGAGCGGGAGGGAGCTCCTACAATGAGCAGTTCTTC

J gene: TRBJ1-1
clone size: .
D gene: .
V gene: TRBV29-1
CDR3 protein: CSGGLKGTEAFF
CDR3 DNA: TGCAGCGGGGGTCTGAAAGGGACTGAAGCTTTCTTT

J gene: TRBJ2-7
clone size: .
D gene: .
V gene: TRBV28
CDR3 protein: CASSPRRAQYF
CDR3 DNA: TGTGCCAGCAGCCCAAGACGCGCCCAGTACTTC

J gene: TRBJ1-4
clone size: .
D gene: .
V gene: TRBV27
CDR3 protein: CASSLSQAAEKLFF
CDR3 DNA: TGTGCCAGCAGTTTATCTCAAGCGGCTGAAAAACTGTTTTTT

J gene: TRBJ2-1
clone size: .
D gene: .
V gene: TRBV6-2/TRBV6-3
CDR3 protein: CASSPLGPSYNEQFF
CDR3 DNA: TGTGCCAGCAGCCCACTAGGTCCTTCCTACAATGAGCAGTTCTTC

J gene: TRBJ2-1
clone size: .
D gene: .
V gene: TRBV6-5
CDR3 protein: CASIPQGLDEQFF
CDR3 DNA: TGTGCCAGCATCCCCCAGGGCCTCGATGAGCAGTTCTTC

J gene: TRBJ1-1
clone size: .
D gene: .
V gene: TRBV5-1
CDR3 protein: CASSLGAEAFF
CDR3 DNA: TGCGCCAGCAGCTTGGGGGCTGAAGCTTTCTTT

J gene: TRBJ1-1
clone size: .
D gene: .
V gene: TRBV7-9
CDR3 protein: CASSLVLPLNTEAFF
CDR3 DNA: TGTGCCAGCAGCTTAGTCCTGCCCCTGAACACTGAAGCTTTCTTT

J gene: TRBJ2-7
clone size: .
D gene: TRBD2
V gene: TRBV14
CDR3 protein: CASSQVGLAGREQYF
CDR3 DNA: TGTGCCAGCAGCCAAGTGGGGCTAGCGGGCCGCGAGCAGTACTTC

J gene: TRBJ2-7
clone size: .
D gene: .
V gene: TRBV7-9
CDR3 protein: CASSKTGLSSYEQYF
CDR3 DNA: TGTGCCAGCAGCAAGACGGGACTCAGCTCCTACGAGCAGTACTTC

J gene: TRBJ2-3
clone size: .
D gene: TRBD2
V gene: TRBV7-9
CDR3 protein: CASSPAGGLAGASPDTQYF
CDR3 DNA: TGTGCCAGCAGCCCAGCTGGGGGACTAGCGGGAGCGTCGCCAGATACGCAGTATTTT

J gene: TRBJ1-5
clone size: .
D gene: .
V gene: TRBV29-1
CDR3 protein: CSVQQGGDQPQHF
CDR3 DNA: TGCAGCGTCCAACAGGGAGGGGATCAGCCCCAGCATTTT

J gene: TRBJ1-2
clone size: .
D gene: .
V gene: TRBV19
CDR3 protein: CASGISLLINYGYTF
CDR3 DNA: TGTGCCAGCGGGATTTCCCTTTTAATTAACTATGGCTACACCTTC

J gene: TRBJ2-1
clone size: few
D gene: .
V gene: TRBV7-2
CDR3 protein: CASSLSPGGWSYNEQFF
CDR3 DNA: TGTGCCAGCAGCTTATCCCCGGGGGGCTGGTCCTACAATGAGCAGTTCTTC

J gene: TRBJ2-5
clone size: many
D gene: .
V gene: TRBV7-7
CDR3 protein: CASSLDHRDMWETQYF
CDR3 DNA: TGTGCCAGCAGCTTAGATCATCGGGACATGTGGGAGACCCAGTACTTC

J gene: TRBJ2-7
clone size: once
D gene: TRBD2
V gene: TRBV6-5
CDR3 protein: CASSSSGGALGEQYF
CDR3 DNA: TGTGCCAGCAGTTCCTCGGGGGGGGCATTAGGCGAGCAGTACTTC

J gene: TRBJ2-7
clone size: .
D gene: TRBD2
V gene: TRBV9
CDR3 protein: CASSTGTSGTYEQYF
CDR3 DNA: TGTGCCAGCAGCACCGGAACTAGCGGAACCTACGAGCAGTACTTC

J gene: TRBJ1-2
clone size: .
D gene: .
V gene: TRBV19
CDR3 protein: CASTQSTGPYYGYTF
CDR3 DNA: TGTGCCAGTACTCAGTCGACAGGCCCATATTATGGCTACACCTTC

J gene: TRBJ1-2
clone size: .
D gene: .
V gene: TRBV6-1
CDR3 protein: CASSEAGTHYGYTF
CDR3 DNA: TGTGCCAGCAGTGAAGCCGGGACGCATTATGGCTACACCTTC

J gene: TRBJ1-5
clone size: .
D gene: .
V gene: TRBV27
CDR3 protein: CASSSPIFGNQPQHF
CDR3 DNA: TGTGCCAGCAGTTCCCCCATTTTTGGCAATCAGCCCCAGCATTTT

J gene: TRBJ2-2
clone size: once
D gene: .
V gene: TRBV11-3
CDR3 protein: CASSLTRSNTGELFF
CDR3 DNA: TGTGCCAGCAGCCTAACCCGGTCGAACACCGGGGAGCTGTTTTTT

J gene: TRBJ1-6
clone size: few
D gene: .
V gene: TRBV5-1
CDR3 protein: CASSLDGRVGSPLHF
CDR3 DNA: TGCGCCAGCAGCTTGGATGGTCGGGTAGGCTCACCCCTCCACTTT

J gene: TRBJ1-2
clone size: once
D gene: .
V gene: TRBV2
CDR3 protein: CASSEGSGNSYGYTF
CDR3 DNA: TGTGCCAGCAGTGAAGGGTCAGGGAATTCGTATGGCTACACCTTC

J gene: TRBJ2-1
clone size: .
D gene: .
V gene: TRBV15
CDR3 protein: CATSRDLVDTEQFF
CDR3 DNA: TGTGCCACCAGCAGAGATCTGGTAGACACTGAGCAGTTCTTC

J gene: TRBJ2-7
clone size: few
D gene: .
V gene: TRBV7-8
CDR3 protein: CASSLVLLSRTDSYEQYF
CDR3 DNA: TGTGCCAGCAGCTTAGTGCTCCTTTCGCGGACAGATTCCTACGAGCAGTACTTC

J gene: TRBJ1-1
clone size: once
D gene: .
V gene: TRBV28
CDR3 protein: CASVPGALNTEAFF
CDR3 DNA: TGTGCCAGCGTACCAGGGGCCTTGAACACTGAAGCTTTCTTT

J gene: TRBJ1-3
clone size: few
D gene: .
V gene: TRBV7-9
CDR3 protein: CASSLIDGIPSGNTIYF
CDR3 DNA: TGTGCCAGCAGCTTAATAGACGGGATTCCCTCTGGAAACACCATATATTTT

J gene: TRBJ2-1
clone size: once
D gene: TRBD2
V gene: TRBV5-1
CDR3 protein: CASTQRGDYNEQFF
CDR3 DNA: TGCGCCAGCACACAGCGGGGGGACTACAATGAGCAGTTCTTC

J gene: TRBJ2-7
clone size: .
D gene: .
V gene: TRBV5-1
CDR3 protein: CASSLAATDPYEQYF
CDR3 DNA: TGCGCCAGCAGCTTGGCCGCGACAGATCCCTACGAGCAGTACTTC

J gene: TRBJ2-3
clone size: .
D gene: TRBD2
V gene: TRBV3-1/TRBV3-2
CDR3 protein: CASSPRGGSSTDTQYF
CDR3 DNA: TGTGCCAGCAGCCCGCGCGGGGGGTCTAGCACAGATACGCAGTATTTT

J gene: TRBJ2-7
clone size: .
D gene: .
V gene: TRBV5-6
CDR3 protein: CASSSKTGPSYEQYF
CDR3 DNA: TGTGCCAGCAGCTCCAAGACCGGGCCCTCCTACGAGCAGTACTTC

J gene: TRBJ1-1
clone size: .
D gene: TRBD1
V gene: TRBV4-2
CDR3 protein: CASSQEQGANTEAFF
CDR3 DNA: TGTGCCAGCAGCCAAGAGCAGGGGGCGAACACTGAAGCTTTCTTT

J gene: TRBJ1-1
clone size: once
D gene: .
V gene: TRBV4-2
CDR3 protein: CASSQAPTRGRNTEAFF
CDR3 DNA: TGTGCCAGCAGCCAAGCCCCAACCAGGGGCCGGAACACTGAAGCTTTCTTT